This T cell receptor (beta chain) is drawn from a study of read filtering for tumor transcriptome and immune sequencing (dated by TCRdb to about 2020). Notes on the research overall: Of the patients in the cohort, 16 to 20 were male and over twelve were female, and their mean age was 65.9 years, with a range of roughly 47 to 80. By revised international staging, eight or nine patients were R-ISS I, over 15 were R-ISS II and roughly seven were R-ISS III. Whole-transcriptome libraries were prepared with the TruSeq RNA Access Library Prep Kit after DNase treatment. TCR-region mapped reads per sample ranged from about 4.05 to 11 million with IR-seq versus only 85 to 1273 with RNA-seq. TCR repertoires obtained by targeted immune repertoire sequencing and by bulk whole-transcriptome sequencing performed on the same bone marrow samples were compared. A main aim was a read-filtering strategy for immune repertoire data, specifically whether clonotypes supported by a single read should be removed.

This clonotype was seen repeatedly, ten times or more. Its antigen is not yet known. No much larger clone is present one base from it, and per-base qualities are unavailable. The study at large found these results: When single-read clonotypes were removed, the proportions of shared clonotypes in IR-seq and RNA-seq correlated more strongly. The sorted CD138-negative fraction was not purified T cells but a mixed bone marrow immune population. IR-seq captured clonotypes at much higher depth and more reliably than RNA-seq, and smaller IR-seq throughput sufficed to identify most shared clonotypes. In IR-seq, 80% to 85% of clonotypes but roughly 4% of total reads were represented by single-read clonotypes, whereas in RNA-seq, less than 75% of clonotypes and 40% to 55% of reads were represented by single-read clonotypes.

Each patient had bone marrow sampled at the time of active disease. Ficoll-Hypaque density gradient centrifugation was used to isolate bone marrow mononuclear cells. Myeloma plasma cells were removed and CD138-negative cells were obtained by negative selection following labeling with CD138 magnetic microbeads on a MACS separator. The purity of the isolated cells was checked by flow cytometry with CD138 antibodies on an Attune NxT. TRIzol reagent was used to extract total RNA, and a NanoDrop spectrophotometer was used to quantify the extracted RNA. Paired RNA-seq and IR-seq were performed on each patient's CD138-negative bone marrow sample. TCR libraries were built from roughly 440 ng RNA with the Immunoverse kit, using molecular barcoded adaptors covering alpha/delta and beta/gamma chains. The same RNA used for transcriptome sequencing was used for TCR library preparation. Sequencing of TCR libraries was carried out on an Illumina HiSeq 4000 with 2 x 150 cycles. The original pipeline was this. With MiXCR, TCR reads were aligned to human V, D, J and C references and assembled into CDR3 clonotypes, with quality filtering and error correction included. Clonotype counts and gene usage diversity were analyzed with the tcR package in R. Raw mapping reads were checked after the RNA-seq reads had been mapped by STAR aligner version 2.5.3a onto the human GRCh37 genome. To test the effect of sequencing depth on detected clonotypes, IR-seq fastq files were randomly downsampled using Seqtk 1.3. The raw public reads went through TCRdb reprocessing: fastp at Q25, MiXCR clone calling, in-frame beta chains kept. One record per CDR3 amino acid sequence lists the most common genes and DNA. The V and J calls come from TCRdb's annotation, not from the publication. Here the sample has 25,000 or so distinct CDR3 sequences; 20% to 25% occur a single time. The ten largest make up 15% to 20% of the sample.

Trimming takes 3 bases off V and 0 bases off J; junction bases not matched to a gene: 4. The germline V gene supplies CDR1 ENHRY and CDR2 SYGVKD. Its CDR3 holds 17 amino acids, cysteine through phenylalanine. This entry keeps only the CDR3 DNA: 51 bases, framed from base 1. Recombination linked TRBV10-3 to TRBJ2-2, and 10 junctional nucleotides match TRBD1. Sequencing input: a population of CD138-negative cells sorted from bone marrow. This specimen's cell subset or site label, per the study, means: bone marrow mononuclear cells depleted of CD138+ plasma/myeloma cells by negative magnetic selection. The source of this sequence is a donor at least 40 years old with multiple myeloma. The CDR3 has the sequence CAISDTDRGTNTGELFF. In nucleotides, the sequence is TGTGCCATCAGTGACACGGACAGGGGGACGAACACCGGGGAGCTGTTTTTT.